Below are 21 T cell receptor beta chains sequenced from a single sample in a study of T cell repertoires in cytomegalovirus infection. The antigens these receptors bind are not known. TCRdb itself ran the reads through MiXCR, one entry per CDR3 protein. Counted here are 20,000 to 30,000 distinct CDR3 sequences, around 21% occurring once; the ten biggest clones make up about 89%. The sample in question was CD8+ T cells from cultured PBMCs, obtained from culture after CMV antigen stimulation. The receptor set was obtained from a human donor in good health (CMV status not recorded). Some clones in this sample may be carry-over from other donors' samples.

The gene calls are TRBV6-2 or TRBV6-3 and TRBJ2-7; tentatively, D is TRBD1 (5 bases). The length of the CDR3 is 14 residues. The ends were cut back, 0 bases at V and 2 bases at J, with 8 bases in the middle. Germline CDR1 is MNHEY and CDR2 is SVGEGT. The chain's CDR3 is CASSYSGQTYEQYF. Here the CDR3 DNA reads TGTGCCAGCAGTTACTCGGGGCAAACCTACGAGCAGTACTTC.

CDR3 residues: CASSFWTSGGFAEQYF. DNA for the CDR3: TGTGCCAGCAGCTTTTGGACTAGCGGGGGTTTCGCCGAGCAGTACTTC. This chain joins TRBV11-1 and TRBJ2-7; 13 nucleotides agree with TRBD2. With 3 bases clipped from V and 6 bases from J, the junction kept 8 bases outside the gene matches. The germline CDR1 and CDR2 sequences are SGHAT and FQDESV (reference sequence). The CDR3 runs 16 residues.

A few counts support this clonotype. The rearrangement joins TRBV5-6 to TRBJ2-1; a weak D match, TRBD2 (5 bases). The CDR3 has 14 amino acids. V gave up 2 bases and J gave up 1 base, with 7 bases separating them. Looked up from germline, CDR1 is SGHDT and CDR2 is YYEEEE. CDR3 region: CASSFWESYNEQFF. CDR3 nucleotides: TGTGCCAGCAGCTTCTGGGAGTCCTACAATGAGCAGTTCTTC.

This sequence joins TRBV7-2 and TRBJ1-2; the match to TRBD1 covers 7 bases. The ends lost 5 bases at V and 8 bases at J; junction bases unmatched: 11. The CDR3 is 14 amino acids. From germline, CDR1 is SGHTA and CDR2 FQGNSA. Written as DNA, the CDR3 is TGTGCCAGCAGCCGCAGGGGGGTCGGGGACGGCTACACCTTC. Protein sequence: CASSRRGVGDGYTF.

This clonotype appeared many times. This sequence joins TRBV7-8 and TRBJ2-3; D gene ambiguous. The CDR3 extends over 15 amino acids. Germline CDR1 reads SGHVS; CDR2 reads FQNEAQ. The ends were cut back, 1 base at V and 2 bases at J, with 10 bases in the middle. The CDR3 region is CASSLEGIHTDTQYF. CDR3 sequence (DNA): TGTGCCAGCAGCTTAGAAGGGATTCACACAGATACGCAGTATTTT.

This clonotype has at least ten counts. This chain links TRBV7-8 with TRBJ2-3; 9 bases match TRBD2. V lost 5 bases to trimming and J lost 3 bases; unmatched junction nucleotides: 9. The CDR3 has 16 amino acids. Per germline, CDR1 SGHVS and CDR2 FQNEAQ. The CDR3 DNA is TGTGCCAGCAGCGGATGGATTAGCGGGGGAACAGATACGCAGTATTTT. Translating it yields CASSGWISGGTDTQYF.

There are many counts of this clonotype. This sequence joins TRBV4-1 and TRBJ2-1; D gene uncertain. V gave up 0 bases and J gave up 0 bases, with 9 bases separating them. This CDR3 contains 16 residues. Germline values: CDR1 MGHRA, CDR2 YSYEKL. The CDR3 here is CASSQDALNSYNEQFF. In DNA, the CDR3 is TGCGCCAGCAGCCAAGATGCACTCAACTCCTACAATGAGCAGTTCTTC.

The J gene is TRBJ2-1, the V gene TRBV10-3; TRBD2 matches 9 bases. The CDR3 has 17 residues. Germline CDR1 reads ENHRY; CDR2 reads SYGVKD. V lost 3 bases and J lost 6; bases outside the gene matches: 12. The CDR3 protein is CAISEEGWRGGLNEQFF. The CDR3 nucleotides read TGTGCCATCAGTGAAGAGGGCTGGCGGGGGGGCCTCAATGAGCAGTTCTTC.

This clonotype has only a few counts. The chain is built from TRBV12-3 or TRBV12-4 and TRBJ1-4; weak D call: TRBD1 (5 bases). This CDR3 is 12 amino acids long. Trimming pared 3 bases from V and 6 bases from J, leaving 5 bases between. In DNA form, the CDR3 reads TGTGCCAGCAGTTTGGGGGATGAAAAACTGTTTTTT. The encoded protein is CASSLGDEKLFF.

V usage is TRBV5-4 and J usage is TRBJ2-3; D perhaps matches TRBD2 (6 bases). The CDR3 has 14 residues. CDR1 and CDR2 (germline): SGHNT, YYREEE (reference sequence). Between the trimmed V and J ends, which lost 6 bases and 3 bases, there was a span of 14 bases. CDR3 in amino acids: CASTPRESTDTQYF. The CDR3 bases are TGTGCCAGCACCCCCCGGGAGAGTACAGATACGCAGTATTTT.

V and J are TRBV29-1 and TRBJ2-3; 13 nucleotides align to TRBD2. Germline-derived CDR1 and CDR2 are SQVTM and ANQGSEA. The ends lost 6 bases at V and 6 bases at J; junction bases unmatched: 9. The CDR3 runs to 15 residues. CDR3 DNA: TGCAGCGTCGCCGGGACTAGCGGGGTTGGTGATACGCAGTATTTT. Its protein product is CSVAGTSGVGDTQYF.

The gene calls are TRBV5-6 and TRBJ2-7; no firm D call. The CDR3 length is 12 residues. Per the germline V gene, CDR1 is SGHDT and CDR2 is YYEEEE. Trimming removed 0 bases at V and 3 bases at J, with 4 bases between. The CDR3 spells CASSLGIYEQYF. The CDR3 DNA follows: TGTGCCAGCAGCTTGGGAATCTACGAGCAGTACTTC.

CDR3: CASSPSGLTEAFF. The CDR3 DNA reads as TGTGCCAGCAGTCCGTCGGGGCTGACTGAAGCTTTCTTT. The rearrangement links TRBV6-1 to TRBJ1-1; possibly TRBD1 for D (5 bases). This CDR3 has 13 residues. Trimming removed 5 bases at V and 5 bases at J, with 12 bases between. Germline V gives CDR1 MNHNS, CDR2 SASEGT.

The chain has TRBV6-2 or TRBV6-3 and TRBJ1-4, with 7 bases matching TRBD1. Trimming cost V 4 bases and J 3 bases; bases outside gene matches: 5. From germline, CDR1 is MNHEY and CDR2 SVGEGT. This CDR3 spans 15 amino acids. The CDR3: CASSSYRGSNEKLFF. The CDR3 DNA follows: TGTGCCAGCAGTTCTTACAGGGGATCTAATGAAAAACTGTTTTTT.

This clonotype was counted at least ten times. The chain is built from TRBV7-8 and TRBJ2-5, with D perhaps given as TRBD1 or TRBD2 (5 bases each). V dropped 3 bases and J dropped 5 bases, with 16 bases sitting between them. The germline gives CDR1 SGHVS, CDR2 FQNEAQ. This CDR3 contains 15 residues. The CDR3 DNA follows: TGTGCCAGCAGCTTGGGACCCGGGGCGCGGGAGACCCAGTACTTC. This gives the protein CASSLGPGARETQYF.

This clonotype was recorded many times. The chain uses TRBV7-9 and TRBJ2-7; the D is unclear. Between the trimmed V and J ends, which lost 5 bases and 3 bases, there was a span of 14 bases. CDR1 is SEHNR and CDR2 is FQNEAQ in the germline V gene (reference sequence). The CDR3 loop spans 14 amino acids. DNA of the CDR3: TGTGCCAGCAGCCAAACCGGCCCTAGCTACGAGCAGTACTTC. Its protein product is CASSQTGPSYEQYF.

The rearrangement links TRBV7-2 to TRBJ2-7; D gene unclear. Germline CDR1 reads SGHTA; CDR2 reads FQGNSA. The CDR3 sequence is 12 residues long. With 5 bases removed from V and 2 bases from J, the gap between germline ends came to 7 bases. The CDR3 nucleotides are TGTGCCAGCAGCGTAGGCACCTACGAGCAGTACTTC. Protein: CASSVGTYEQYF.

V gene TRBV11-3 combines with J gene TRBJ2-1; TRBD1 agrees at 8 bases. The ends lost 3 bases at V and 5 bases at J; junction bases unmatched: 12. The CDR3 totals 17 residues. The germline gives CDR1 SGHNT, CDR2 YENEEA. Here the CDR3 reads CASSFRTGKGINNEQFF. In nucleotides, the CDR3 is TGTGCCAGCAGCTTCCGGACAGGGAAAGGAATAAACAATGAGCAGTTCTTC.

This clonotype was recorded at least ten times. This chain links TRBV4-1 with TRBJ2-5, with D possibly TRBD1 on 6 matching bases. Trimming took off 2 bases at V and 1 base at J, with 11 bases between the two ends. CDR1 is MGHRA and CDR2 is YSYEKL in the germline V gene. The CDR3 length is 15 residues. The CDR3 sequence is CASSQFRDTQETQYF. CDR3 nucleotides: TGCGCCAGCAGCCAATTCCGGGACACCCAAGAGACCCAGTACTTC.

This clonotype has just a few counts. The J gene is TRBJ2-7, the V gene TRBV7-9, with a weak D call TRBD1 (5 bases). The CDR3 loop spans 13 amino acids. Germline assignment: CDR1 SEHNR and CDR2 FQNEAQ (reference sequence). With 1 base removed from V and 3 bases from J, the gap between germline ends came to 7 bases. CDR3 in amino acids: CASSLEDNYEQYF. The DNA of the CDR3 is TGTGCCAGCAGCTTAGAGGACAACTACGAGCAGTACTTC. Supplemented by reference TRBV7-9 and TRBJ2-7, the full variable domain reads DTGVSQNPRHKITKRGQNVTFRCDPISEHNRLYWYRQTLGQGPEFLTYFQNEAQLEKSRLLSDRFSAERPKGSFSTLEIQRTEQGDSAMYLCASSLEDNYEQYFGPGTRLTVT.

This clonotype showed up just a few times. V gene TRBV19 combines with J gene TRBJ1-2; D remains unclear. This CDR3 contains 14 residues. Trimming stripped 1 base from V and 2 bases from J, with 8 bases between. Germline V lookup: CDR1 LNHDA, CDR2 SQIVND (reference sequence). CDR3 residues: CASSIAGANYGYTF. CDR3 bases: TGTGCCAGTAGTATAGCAGGAGCGAACTATGGCTACACCTTC.